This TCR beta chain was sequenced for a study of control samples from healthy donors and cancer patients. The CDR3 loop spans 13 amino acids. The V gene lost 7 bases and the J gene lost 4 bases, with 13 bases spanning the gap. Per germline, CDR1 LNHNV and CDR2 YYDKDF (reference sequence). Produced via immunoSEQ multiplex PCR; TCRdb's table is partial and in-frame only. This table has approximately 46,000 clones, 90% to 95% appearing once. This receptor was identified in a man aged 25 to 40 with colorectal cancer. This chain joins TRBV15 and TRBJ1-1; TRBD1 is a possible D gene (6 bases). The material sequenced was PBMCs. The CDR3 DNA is TGTGCCACCAATAGGGGGTTGAGCACTGAAGCTTTCTTT. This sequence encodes CATNRGLSTEAFF.